This record looks at one T cell receptor (beta chain) sequence and its context. Its antigen is not known. These data come from a study of T cells in Graves' hyperthyroidism and ophthalmopathy. Study-wide context: Sampling of peripheral blood happened at initial diagnosis, prior to any treatment.

Hyperthyroidism in the patients, aged 18 to 65, was newly diagnosed and under 2 months in duration. Study results and limitations: Blood samples included most of the expanded thyroid clonotypes exceeding 0.001.

RNA transcripts served as the template for amplifying TCR beta CDR3 regions. The TCR CDR3 was amplified in a first-round RT-PCR using the HTBI primer set. TCRdb itself ran the multiplex PCR reads through MiXCR, one entry per CDR3 protein. In the table there are fewer than 400,000 distinct CDR3 sequences, roughly 25% of which are singletons. CDR3 length equals 14 residues. Per the germline V gene, CDR1 is LGHDT and CDR2 is YNNKEL (reference sequence). V lost 4 bases and J 5 bases, leaving 12 bases between the germline ends. This clonotype was obtained from a middle-aged man with Graves' hyperthyroidism. The V gene is TRBV3-1, the J gene TRBJ2-4; TRBD1 might be the D (5 bases). The specimen sequenced was blood. This CDR3 is CASSRPGRQNIQYF. The CDR3 DNA is TGTGCCAGCAGCCGTCCAGGGCGGCAAAACATTCAGTACTTC.